This T cell receptor beta chain was identified in a study of blood T cell repertoires in COVID-19. Study background: In each case, the material was cDNA or gDNA derived from T cells, B-cell-depleted T cells, or PBMCs.

The method was immunoSEQ multiplex PCR; TCRdb's version includes in-frame clones alone and lacks a portion of them. Of some 350,000 clones listed, 80% to 90% were seen once; the top ten hold approximately 3%. V lost 5 bases to trimming and J lost 8 bases, with 27 bases between them. This CDR3 is 18 amino acids long. Germline loops: CDR1 MNHEY, CDR2 SVGEGT. This TCR was recovered from a woman under 40 with COVID-19, enrolled during active disease. J is TRBJ1-4 and V is TRBV6-2 or TRBV6-3; D not resolved. The material sequenced was peripheral blood. In nucleotides, the CDR3 is TGTGCCAGCAGTCAACGAATGGGTATGGGCTCGGCGAGCGAAAAACTGTTTTTT. Translated: CASSQRMGMGSASEKLFF.